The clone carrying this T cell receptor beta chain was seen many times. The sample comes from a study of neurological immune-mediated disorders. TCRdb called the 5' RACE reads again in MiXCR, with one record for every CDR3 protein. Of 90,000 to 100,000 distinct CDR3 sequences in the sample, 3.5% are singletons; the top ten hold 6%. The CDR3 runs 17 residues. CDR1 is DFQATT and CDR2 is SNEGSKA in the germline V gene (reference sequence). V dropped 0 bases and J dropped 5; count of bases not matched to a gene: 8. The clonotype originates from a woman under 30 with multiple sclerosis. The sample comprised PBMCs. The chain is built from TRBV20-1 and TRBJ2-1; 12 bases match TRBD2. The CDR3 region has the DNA TGCAGTGCTAGAGATATCGCTAGCGGGGGGGACCACAATGAGCAGTTCTTC. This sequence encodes CSARDIASGGDHNEQFF.